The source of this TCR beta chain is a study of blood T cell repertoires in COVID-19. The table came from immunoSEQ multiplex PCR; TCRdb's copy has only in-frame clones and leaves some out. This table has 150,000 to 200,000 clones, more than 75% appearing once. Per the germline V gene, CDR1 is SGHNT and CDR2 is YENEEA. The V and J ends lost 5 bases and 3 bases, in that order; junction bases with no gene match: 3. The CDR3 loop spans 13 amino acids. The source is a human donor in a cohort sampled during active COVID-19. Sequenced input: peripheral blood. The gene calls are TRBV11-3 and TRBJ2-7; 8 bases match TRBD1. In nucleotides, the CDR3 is TGTGCCAGCAGCCAGGGACAGGACTACGAGCAGTACTTC. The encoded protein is CASSQGQDYEQYF. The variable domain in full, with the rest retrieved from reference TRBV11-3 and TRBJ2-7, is EAGVVQSPRYKIIEKKQPVAFWCNPISGHNTLYWYLQNLGQGPELLIRYENEEAVDDSQLPKDRFSAERLKGVDSTLKIQPAELGDSAVYLCASSQGQDYEQYFGPGTRLTVT.